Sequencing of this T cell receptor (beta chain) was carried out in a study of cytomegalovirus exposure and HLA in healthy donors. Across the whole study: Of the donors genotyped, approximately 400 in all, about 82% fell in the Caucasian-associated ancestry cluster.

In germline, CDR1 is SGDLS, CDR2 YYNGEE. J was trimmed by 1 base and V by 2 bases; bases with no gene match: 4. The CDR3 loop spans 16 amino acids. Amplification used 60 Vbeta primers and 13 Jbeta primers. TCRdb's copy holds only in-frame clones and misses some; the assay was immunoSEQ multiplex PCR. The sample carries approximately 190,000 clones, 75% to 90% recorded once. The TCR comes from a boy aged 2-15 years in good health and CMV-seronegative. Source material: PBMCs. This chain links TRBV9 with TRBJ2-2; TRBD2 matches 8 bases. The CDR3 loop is CASSVVAGGNTGELFF. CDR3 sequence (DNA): TGTGCCAGCAGCGTCGTGGCGGGAGGGAACACCGGGGAGCTGTTTTTT. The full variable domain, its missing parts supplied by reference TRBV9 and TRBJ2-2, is DSGVTQTPKHLITATGQRVTLRCSPRSGDLSVYWYQQSLDQGLQFLIQYYNGEERAKGNILERFSAQQFPDLHSELNLSSLELGDSALYFCASSVVAGGNTGELFFGEGSRLTVL.